Listed below are T cell receptor beta chains from one sample, sequenced in a study of T cell responses to AZD1222 COVID-19 vaccine. Sequencing was performed with immunoSEQ multiplex PCR; in TCRdb, only in-frame clones are kept and a portion is missing. The sample has over 150,000 clones, about 90% seen once. The sample here was peripheral blood, taken 28 days after the second AZD1222 dose. The receptors were sampled from an adult who received the AZD1222 COVID-19 vaccine. The CDR3 runs from the conserved cysteine through the conserved F or W. Each record gives: J gene, V gene, D gene, clone size, CDR3 DNA, CDR3 protein. A D gene is named only where the DNA matches it firmly. Size is omitted from some rows. Given values are once, few, many or a class for expanded clones.

TRBJ2-4 | TRBV9 | - | - | TGTGCCAGCCTTACCGCGATAGCCAAAAACATTCAGTACTTC | CASLTAIAKNIQYF
TRBJ2-5 | TRBV5-4 | - | - | TGTGCCAGCAGCCCCGGAGGAATTGCCAGCGAGACCCAGTACTTC | CASSPGGIASETQYF
TRBJ2-7 | TRBV18 | TRBD1 | - | TGTGCCAGCTCACCCGAGGTGGTGGGACAGGCTTACGAGCAGTACTTC | CASSPEVVGQAYEQYF
TRBJ2-7 | TRBV6-6 | TRBD1 | - | TGTGCCAGCAGTTACCCCGGACAGGGGGGGGAGCAGTACTTC | CASSYPGQGGEQYF
TRBJ2-1 | TRBV11-2 | TRBD2 | few | TGTGCCAGCACCTTAGGATGGGCAGCGGGGGCCACCTTAGGCAATGAGCAGTTCTTC | CASTLGWAAGATLGNEQFF
TRBJ2-1 | TRBV20-1 | TRBD2 | - | TGCAGTGCTAGTAGCGGGACACTCTTCAATGAGCAGTTCTTC | CSASSGTLFNEQFF
TRBJ2-7 | TRBV4-3 | TRBD2 | - | TGCGCCAGCAGCCCTCGGGCTAGCGGGGGTGTCTACGAGCAGTACTTC | CASSPRASGGVYEQYF
TRBJ1-1 | TRBV5-1 | - | - | TGCGCCAGCGACCCCGTGGGGGGGTCGAACACTGAAGCTTTCTTT | CASDPVGGSNTEAFF
TRBJ1-1 | TRBV5-1 | - | - | TGCGCCAGCAGCCTACCCTCGGCGCCGAACACTGAAGCTTTCTTT | CASSLPSAPNTEAFF
TRBJ1-5 | TRBV5-6 | - | - | TGTGCCAGCAGCTTAGTACGGTTCGAGCCCCAGCATTTT | CASSLVRFEPQHF
TRBJ1-2 | TRBV23-1 | - | few | TGCGCCAGCAGACGGGACATCTATGGCTACACCTTC | CASRRDIYGYTF
TRBJ2-7 | TRBV7-8 | - | - | TGTGCCAGCAGCCACGACAGCTACGAGCAGTACTTC | CASSHDSYEQYF
TRBJ1-1 | TRBV10-1 | - | - | TGCGCCAGCAGCAAAGTCTGGGGGGACACTGAAGCTTTCTTT | CASSKVWGDTEAFF
TRBJ1-3 | TRBV30 | - | - | TGTGCCTGGACATCCCAAGGCGGAAACACCATATATTTT | CAWTSQGGNTIYF
TRBJ2-3 | TRBV5-1 | TRBD2 | - | TGCGGGAGCAGCTCCGGGACTAGCGGAGCAGATACGCAGTATTTT | CGSSSGTSGADTQYF
TRBJ2-5 | TRBV6-4 | TRBD2 | - | TGTGCCAGCAGTCCCGGGACTAGCGGGCAAGAGACCCAGTACTTC | CASSPGTSGQETQYF
TRBJ1-1 | TRBV30 | TRBD1 | once | TGTGCCTGGGACAGGGGGCGGACTGAAGCTTTCTTT | CAWDRGRTEAFF
TRBJ1-2 | TRBV6-2/TRBV6-3 | - | - | TGTGCCAGCAGTCCCCTGCAACCTGGGGGTGGCTACACCTTC | CASSPLQPGGGYTF
TRBJ1-1 | TRBV9 | - | once | TGTGCCAGCAGCCAACAACGCGGCACTGAAGCTTTCTTT | CASSQQRGTEAFF
TRBJ1-1 | TRBV5-1 | - | - | TGCGCCAGCAGCTTGGCAGGCAGGGAAGAGACTGAAGCTTTCTTT | CASSLAGREETEAFF
TRBJ1-1 | TRBV2 | - | - | TGTGCCAGCAGTGAGGGGCAGAAAGCTTTCTTT | CASSEGQKAFF
TRBJ2-5 | TRBV5-1 | - | - | TGCGCCAGCAGCTTGATGGGGGCCCAAGAGACCCAGTACTTC | CASSLMGAQETQYF
TRBJ2-2 | TRBV6-5 | TRBD1 | - | TGTGCCAGCAGACCGGGACAGGGGAACACCGGGGAGCTGTTTTTT | CASRPGQGNTGELFF
TRBJ1-1 | TRBV5-1 | - | - | TGCGCCAGCAGCCCACGGGACGGGAACACTGAAGCTTTCTTT | CASSPRDGNTEAFF
TRBJ2-5 | TRBV29-1 | TRBD2 | few | TGCAGCGTTGAAGGAGCTAGCGGGGGACAAGAGACCCAGTACTTC | CSVEGASGGQETQYF
TRBJ2-2 | TRBV19 | - | - | TGTGCCAGTACAGCACAGGGAACCGGGGAGCTGTTTTTT | CASTAQGTGELFF
TRBJ1-1 | TRBV5-1 | - | - | TGCGCCAGCAGCTTGGGGGAGAGCACTGAAGCTTTCTTT | CASSLGESTEAFF
TRBJ2-2 | TRBV11-2 | - | - | TGTGCCAGCAAAGGCCCGGCGACCGGGGAGCTGTTTTTT | CASKGPATGELFF
TRBJ1-4 | TRBV10-3 | - | - | TGTGCCATCAGTGAGAGGGGTGGTGAAAAACTGTTTTTT | CAISERGGEKLFF
TRBJ2-5 | TRBV11-1 | TRBD1 | - | TGTGCCAGCAGCCGCGGACAGGGAGAGACCCAGTACTTC | CASSRGQGETQYF
TRBJ1-6 | TRBV6-2/TRBV6-3 | - | - | TGTGCCAGCAGTACTGGGGGACCCTCACCCCTCCACTTT | CASSTGGPSPLHF
TRBJ2-7 | TRBV12-3/TRBV12-4 | - | - | TGTGCCAGCAGTTTTGACGGAAGGTGGGAGCAGTACTTC | CASSFDGRWEQYF
TRBJ2-7 | TRBV28 | - | - | TGTGCCAGCAGTTTACCTGGACCGAGATACGAGCAGTACTTC | CASSLPGPRYEQYF
TRBJ2-2 | TRBV9 | - | - | TGTGCCAGCAAACCGACAACAGGGAACACCGGGGAGCTGTTTTTT | CASKPTTGNTGELFF
TRBJ2-3 | TRBV25-1 | TRBD1 | - | TGTGCCAGCAGTGATTCCTCACACGGGACAGTCACAGATACGCAGTATTTT | CASSDSSHGTVTDTQYF
TRBJ1-1 | TRBV10-3 | TRBD1 | - | TGTGCCATCAGTGGGGGAGACAGGGTAGGCTCTGAAGCTTTCTTT | CAISGGDRVGSEAFF
TRBJ1-1 | TRBV25-1 | - | - | TGTGCCAGCAGTGAATATATAGGGCCAGGGATGAACACTGAAGCTTTCTTT | CASSEYIGPGMNTEAFF
TRBJ2-2 | TRBV6-5 | - | - | TGTGCCAGCAGTTGGGGCACCGGGGAGCTGTTTTTT | CASSWGTGELFF
TRBJ2-3 | TRBV5-6 | TRBD1 | - | TGTGCCAGCAGCTTTGAACAGGGGGCCCCAGATACGCAGTATTTT | CASSFEQGAPDTQYF
TRBJ2-7 | TRBV7-9 | - | - | TGTGCCAGCAGCCACCCCCCACGGGCTTACGAGCAGTACTTC | CASSHPPRAYEQYF
TRBJ2-5 | TRBV9 | - | - | TGTGCCAGCAGCGTAAACGGACAAACAGAGACCCAGTACTTC | CASSVNGQTETQYF
TRBJ1-1 | TRBV6-2/TRBV6-3 | - | - | TGTGCCAGCAGTTACTCACGGGGGAGGAGAGACACTGAAGCTTTCTTT | CASSYSRGRRDTEAFF
TRBJ2-5 | TRBV5-6 | - | - | TGTGCCAGCAGCTTGCGAGAGACCCAGTACTTC | CASSLRETQYF
TRBJ2-3 | TRBV28 | - | - | TGTGCCAGCGCCGGGCGCGAAGATACGCAGTATTTT | CASAGREDTQYF
TRBJ2-2 | TRBV9 | TRBD2 | - | TGTGCCAGCAGCGTAGAAGCTGGGTCGGGGGGCACCGGGGAGCTGTTTTTT | CASSVEAGSGGTGELFF
TRBJ2-5 | TRBV2 | - | - | TGTGCCAGCAGTGAAACTTCAAACACGCGGGAGACCCAGTACTTC | CASSETSNTRETQYF
TRBJ1-6 | TRBV19 | - | once | TGTGCCAGTAGCTTACAGGGTTTGGGCTCACCCCTCCACTTT | CASSLQGLGSPLHF
TRBJ1-5 | TRBV6-5 | - | - | TGTGCCAGCAGTTCCGACAGGAATAGCAATCAGCCCCAGCATTTT | CASSSDRNSNQPQHF
TRBJ1-3 | TRBV5-1 | TRBD1 | - | TGCGCCAGCAGCTTGTCGGGACAGGGGACATACCACGGCTCTGGAAACACCATATATTTT | CASSLSGQGTYHGSGNTIYF
TRBJ1-3 | TRBV7-9 | - | - | TGTGCCAGCAGCTTATCCTCTGGAAACACCATATATTTT | CASSLSSGNTIYF
TRBJ2-4 | TRBV5-1 | TRBD1 | - | TGCGCCAGCAGCTCACGGACAGGGGATAACATTCAGTACTTC | CASSSRTGDNIQYF
TRBJ1-4 | TRBV11-2 | TRBD1 | - | TGTGCCAGCAGCTTTACAGGGGGCGGATATATAGAAAAACTGTTTTTT | CASSFTGGGYIEKLFF
TRBJ2-7 | TRBV5-1 | - | - | TGCGCCAGCAGCGTCAGCTCCTACGAGCAGTACTTC | CASSVSSYEQYF
TRBJ2-2 | TRBV7-3 | TRBD1 | - | TGTGCCAGCAGCCGGGACAGGGGGCCGAACACCGGGGAGCTGTTTTTT | CASSRDRGPNTGELFF